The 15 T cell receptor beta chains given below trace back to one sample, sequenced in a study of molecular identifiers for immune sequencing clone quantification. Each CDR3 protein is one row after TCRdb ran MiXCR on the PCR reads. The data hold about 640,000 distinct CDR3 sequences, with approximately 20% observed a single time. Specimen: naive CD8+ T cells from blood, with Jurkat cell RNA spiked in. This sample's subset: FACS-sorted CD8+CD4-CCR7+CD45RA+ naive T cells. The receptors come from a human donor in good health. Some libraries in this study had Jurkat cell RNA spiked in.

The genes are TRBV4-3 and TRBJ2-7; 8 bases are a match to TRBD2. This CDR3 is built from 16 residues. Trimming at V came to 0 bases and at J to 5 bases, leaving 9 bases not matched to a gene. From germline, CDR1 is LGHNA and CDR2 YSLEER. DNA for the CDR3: TGCGCCAGCAGCCAAGATCCCAGCGGGAGCTTCGACGAGCAGTACTTC. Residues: CASSQDPSGSFDEQYF.

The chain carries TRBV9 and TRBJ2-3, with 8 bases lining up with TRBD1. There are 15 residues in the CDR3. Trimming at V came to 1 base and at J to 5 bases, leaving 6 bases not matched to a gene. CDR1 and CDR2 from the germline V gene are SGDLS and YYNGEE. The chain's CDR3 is CASSVQGAIGDTQYF. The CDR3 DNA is TGTGCCAGCAGCGTACAGGGGGCGATTGGAGATACGCAGTATTTT.

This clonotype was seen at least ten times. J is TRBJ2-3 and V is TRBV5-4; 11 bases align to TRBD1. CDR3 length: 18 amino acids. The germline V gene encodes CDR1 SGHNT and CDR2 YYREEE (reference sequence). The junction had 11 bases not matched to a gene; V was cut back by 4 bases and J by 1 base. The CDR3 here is CASSVGDRGGSRTDTQYF. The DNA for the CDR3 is TGTGCCAGCAGCGTAGGGGACAGGGGGGGTAGTCGCACAGATACGCAGTATTTT.

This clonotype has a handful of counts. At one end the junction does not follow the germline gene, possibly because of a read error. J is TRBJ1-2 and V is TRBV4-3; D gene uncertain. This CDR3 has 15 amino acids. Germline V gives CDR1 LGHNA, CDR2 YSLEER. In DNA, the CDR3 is TGCGCCAGCAGCCAAGATAGAACAGAAGGCTATGTCTACACCTTC. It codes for CASSQDRTEGYVYTF.

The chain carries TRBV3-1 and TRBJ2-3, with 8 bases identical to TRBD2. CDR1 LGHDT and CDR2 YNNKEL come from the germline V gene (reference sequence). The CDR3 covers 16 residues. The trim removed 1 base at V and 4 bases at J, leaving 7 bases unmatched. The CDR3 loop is CASSQVAGGAADTQYF. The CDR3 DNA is TGTGCCAGCAGCCAAGTCGCCGGGGGGGCCGCAGATACGCAGTATTTT.

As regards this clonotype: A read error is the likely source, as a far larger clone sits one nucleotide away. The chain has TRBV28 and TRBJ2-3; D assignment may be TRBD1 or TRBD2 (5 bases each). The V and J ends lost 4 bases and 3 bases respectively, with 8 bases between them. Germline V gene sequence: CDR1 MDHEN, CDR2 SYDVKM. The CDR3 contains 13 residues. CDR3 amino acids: CASSYRRTDTQYF. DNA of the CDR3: TGTGCCAGCAGTTACAGGAGGACAGATACGCAGTATTTT.

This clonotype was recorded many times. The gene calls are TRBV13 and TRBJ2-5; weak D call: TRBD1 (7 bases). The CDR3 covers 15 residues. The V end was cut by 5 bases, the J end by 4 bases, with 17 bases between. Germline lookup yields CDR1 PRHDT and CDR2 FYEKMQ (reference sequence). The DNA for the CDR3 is TGTGCCAGCAGCCCCAGACAGGGAGGCCGAGAGACCCAGTACTTC. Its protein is CASSPRQGGRETQYF.

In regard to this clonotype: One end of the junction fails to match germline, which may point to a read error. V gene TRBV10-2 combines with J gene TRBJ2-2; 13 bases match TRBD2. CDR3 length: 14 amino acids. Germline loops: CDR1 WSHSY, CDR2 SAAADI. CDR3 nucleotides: TGCGCCAGCGGTGGGACTAGCGGGACGAGGGAGCTGTTTTTC. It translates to CASGGTSGTRELFF.

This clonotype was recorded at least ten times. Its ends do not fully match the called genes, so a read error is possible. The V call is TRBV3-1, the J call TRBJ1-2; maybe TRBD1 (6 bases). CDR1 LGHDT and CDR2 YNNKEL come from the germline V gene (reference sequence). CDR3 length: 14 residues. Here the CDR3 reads CASSQGGGSYGYTF. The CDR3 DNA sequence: TGCGCCAGCAGCCAAGGAGGGGGAAGCTATGGCTACACCTTC.

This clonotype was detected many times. For the CDR3, the DNA is TGTGCCAGCAGCTTCCGGGACTCGAAGGGGGGGGAGCAGTACTTC. It encodes CASSFRDSKGGEQYF. The chain has TRBV7-6 and TRBJ2-7; a possible D gene is TRBD2 (7 bases). Germline CDR1 SGHVS, CDR2 FNYEAQ. The V and J ends lost 3 bases and 7 bases respectively, with 19 bases between them. This CDR3 spans 15 amino acids.

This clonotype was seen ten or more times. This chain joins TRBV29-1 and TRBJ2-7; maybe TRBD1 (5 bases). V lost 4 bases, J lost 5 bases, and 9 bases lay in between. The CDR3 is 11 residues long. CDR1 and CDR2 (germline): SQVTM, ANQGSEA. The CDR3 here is CSVVRGNEQYF. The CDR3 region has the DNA TGCAGCGTTGTAAGGGGAAACGAGCAGTACTTC.

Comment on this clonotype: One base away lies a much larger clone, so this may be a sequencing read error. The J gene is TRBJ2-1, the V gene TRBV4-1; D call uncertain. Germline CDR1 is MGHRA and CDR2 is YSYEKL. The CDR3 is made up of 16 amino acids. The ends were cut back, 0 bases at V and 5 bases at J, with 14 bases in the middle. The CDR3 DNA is TGCGCCAGCAGCCAAGATAGTTTGGGCCCCAACAATGAGCAGTTCTTC. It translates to CASSQDSLGPNNEQFF.

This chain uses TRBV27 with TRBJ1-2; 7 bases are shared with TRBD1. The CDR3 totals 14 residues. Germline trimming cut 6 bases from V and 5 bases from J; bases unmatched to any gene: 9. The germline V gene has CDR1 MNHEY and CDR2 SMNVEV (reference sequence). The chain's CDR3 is CASRGGQDGYGYTF. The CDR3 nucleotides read TGTGCCAGCAGAGGCGGACAGGACGGATATGGCTACACCTTC.

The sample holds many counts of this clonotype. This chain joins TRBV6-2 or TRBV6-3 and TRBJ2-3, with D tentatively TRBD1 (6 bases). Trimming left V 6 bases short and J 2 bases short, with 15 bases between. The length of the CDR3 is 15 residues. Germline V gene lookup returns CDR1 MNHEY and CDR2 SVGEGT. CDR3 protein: CASSHRDRITDTQYF. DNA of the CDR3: TGTGCCAGCAGCCACCGTGACAGGATCACAGATACGCAGTATTTT.

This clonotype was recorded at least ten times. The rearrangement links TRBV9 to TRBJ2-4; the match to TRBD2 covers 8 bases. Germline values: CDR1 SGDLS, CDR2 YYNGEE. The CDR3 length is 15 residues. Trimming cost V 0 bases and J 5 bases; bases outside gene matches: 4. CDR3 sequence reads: CASSVAGLGQNIQYF. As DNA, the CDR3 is TGTGCCAGCAGCGTAGCGGGACTAGGCCAAAACATTCAGTACTTC.